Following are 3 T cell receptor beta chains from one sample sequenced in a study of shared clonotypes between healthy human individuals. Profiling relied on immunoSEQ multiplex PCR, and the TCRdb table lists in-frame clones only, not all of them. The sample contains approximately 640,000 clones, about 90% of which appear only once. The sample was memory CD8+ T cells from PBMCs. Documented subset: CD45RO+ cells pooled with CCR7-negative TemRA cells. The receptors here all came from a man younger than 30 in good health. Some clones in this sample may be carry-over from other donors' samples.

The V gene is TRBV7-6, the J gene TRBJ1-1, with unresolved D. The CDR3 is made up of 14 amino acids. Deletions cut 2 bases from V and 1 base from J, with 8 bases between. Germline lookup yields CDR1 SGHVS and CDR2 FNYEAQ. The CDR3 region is CASSLTVENTEAFF. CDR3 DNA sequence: TGTGCCAGCAGCTTAACTGTAGAGAACACTGAAGCTTTCTTT.

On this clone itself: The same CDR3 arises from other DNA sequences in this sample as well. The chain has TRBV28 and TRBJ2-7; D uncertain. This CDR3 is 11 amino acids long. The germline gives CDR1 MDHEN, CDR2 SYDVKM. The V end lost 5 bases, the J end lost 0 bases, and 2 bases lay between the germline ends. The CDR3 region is CASSSSYEQYF. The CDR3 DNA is TGTGCCAGCAGTAGCTCCTACGAGCAGTACTTC.

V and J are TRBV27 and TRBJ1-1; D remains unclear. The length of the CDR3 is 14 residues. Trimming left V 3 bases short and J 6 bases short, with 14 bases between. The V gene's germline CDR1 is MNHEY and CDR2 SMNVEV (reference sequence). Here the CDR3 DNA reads TGTGCCAGCAGTTTCGTACCAGATTGGGCTGAAGCTTTCTTT. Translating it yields CASSFVPDWAEAFF.